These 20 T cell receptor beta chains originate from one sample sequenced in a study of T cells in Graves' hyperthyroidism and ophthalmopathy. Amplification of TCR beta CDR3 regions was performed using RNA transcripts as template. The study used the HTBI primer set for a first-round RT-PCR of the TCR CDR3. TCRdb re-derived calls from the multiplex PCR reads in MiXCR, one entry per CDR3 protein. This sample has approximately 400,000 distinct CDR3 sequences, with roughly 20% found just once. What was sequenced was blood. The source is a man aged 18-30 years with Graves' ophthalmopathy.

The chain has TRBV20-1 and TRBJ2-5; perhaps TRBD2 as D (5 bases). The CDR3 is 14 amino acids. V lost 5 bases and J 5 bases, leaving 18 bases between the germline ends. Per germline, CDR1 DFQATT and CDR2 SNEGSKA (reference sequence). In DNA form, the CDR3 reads TGCAGTGCTCCACTCGGACTCGCACGGGAGACCCAGTACTTC. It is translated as CSAPLGLARETQYF.

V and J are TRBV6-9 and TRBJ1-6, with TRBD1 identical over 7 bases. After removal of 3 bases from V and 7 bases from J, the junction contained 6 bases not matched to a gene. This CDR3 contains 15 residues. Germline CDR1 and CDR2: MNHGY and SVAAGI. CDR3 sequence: CASSYGDSSNSPLHF. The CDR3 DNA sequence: TGTGCCAGCAGTTACGGGGACAGTTCGAATTCACCCCTCCACTTT.

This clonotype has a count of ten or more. For the CDR3, the DNA is TGCGCCAGCAGCTTGGCCCCGGACAGGGGTCCTCAGCCCCAGCATTTT. As protein: CASSLAPDRGPQPQHF. This chain joins TRBV5-1 and TRBJ1-5, with TRBD1 matching 9 bases. Germline lookup yields CDR1 SGHRS and CDR2 YFSETQ. Trimming took 0 bases from V and 6 from J; bases not matched to a gene: 7. The length of the CDR3 is 16 residues.

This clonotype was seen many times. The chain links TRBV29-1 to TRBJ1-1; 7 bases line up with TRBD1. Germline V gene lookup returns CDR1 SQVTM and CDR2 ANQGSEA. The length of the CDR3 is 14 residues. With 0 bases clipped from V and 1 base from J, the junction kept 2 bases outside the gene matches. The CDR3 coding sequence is TGCAGCGTTGAAGATAGGACAGGGAACACTGAAGCTTTCTTT. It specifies CSVEDRTGNTEAFF.

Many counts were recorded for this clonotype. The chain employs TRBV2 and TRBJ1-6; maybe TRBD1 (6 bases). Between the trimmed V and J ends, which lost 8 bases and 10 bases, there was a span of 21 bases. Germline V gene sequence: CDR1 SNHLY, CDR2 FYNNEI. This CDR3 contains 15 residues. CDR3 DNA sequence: TGTGCCAGCTCCCGAGGAGGAGGGGGGGGCTCACCCCTCCACTTT. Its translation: CASSRGGGGGSPLHF.

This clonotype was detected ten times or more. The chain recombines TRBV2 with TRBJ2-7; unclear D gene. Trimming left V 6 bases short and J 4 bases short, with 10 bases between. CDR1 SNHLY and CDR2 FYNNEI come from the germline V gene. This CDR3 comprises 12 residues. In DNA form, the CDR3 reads TGTGCCAGCAGGGTAATAACTTACGAGCAGTACTTC. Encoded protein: CASRVITYEQYF.

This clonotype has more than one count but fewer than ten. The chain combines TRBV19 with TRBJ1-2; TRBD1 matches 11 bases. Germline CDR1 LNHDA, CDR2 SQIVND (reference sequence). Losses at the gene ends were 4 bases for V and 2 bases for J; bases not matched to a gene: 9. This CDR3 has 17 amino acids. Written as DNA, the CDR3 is TGTGCCAGTAGTACAATGGGACAGGGGGTCGGGAACTATGGCTACACCTTC. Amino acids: CASSTMGQGVGNYGYTF.

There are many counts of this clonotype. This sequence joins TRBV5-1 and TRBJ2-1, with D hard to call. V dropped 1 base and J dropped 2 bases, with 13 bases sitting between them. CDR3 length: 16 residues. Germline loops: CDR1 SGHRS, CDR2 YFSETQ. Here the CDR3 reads CASSLRAAPPYNEQFF. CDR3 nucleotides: TGCGCCAGCAGCTTGAGGGCTGCACCTCCCTACAATGAGCAGTTCTTC.

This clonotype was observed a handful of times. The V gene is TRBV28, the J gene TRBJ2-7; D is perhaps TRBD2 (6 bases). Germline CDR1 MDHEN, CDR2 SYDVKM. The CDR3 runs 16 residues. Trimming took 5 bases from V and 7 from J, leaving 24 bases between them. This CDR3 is CASSLPGGAPLREQYF. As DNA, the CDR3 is TGTGCCAGCAGTCTCCCCGGGGGAGCACCCCTAAGGGAGCAGTACTTC.

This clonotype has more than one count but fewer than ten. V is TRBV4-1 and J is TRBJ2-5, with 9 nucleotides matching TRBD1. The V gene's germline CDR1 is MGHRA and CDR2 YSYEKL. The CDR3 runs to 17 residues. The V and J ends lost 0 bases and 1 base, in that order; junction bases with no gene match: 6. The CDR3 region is CASSQDGGQGVQETQYF. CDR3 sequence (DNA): TGCGCCAGCAGCCAAGATGGGGGACAGGGAGTCCAAGAGACCCAGTACTTC.

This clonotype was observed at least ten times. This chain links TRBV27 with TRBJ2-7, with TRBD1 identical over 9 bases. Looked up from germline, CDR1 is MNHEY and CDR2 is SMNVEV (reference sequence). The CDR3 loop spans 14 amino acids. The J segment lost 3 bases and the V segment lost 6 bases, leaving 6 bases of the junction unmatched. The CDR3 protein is CASRKGTGSYEQYF. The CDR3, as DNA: TGTGCCAGCAGAAAAGGGACAGGGAGCTACGAGCAGTACTTC.

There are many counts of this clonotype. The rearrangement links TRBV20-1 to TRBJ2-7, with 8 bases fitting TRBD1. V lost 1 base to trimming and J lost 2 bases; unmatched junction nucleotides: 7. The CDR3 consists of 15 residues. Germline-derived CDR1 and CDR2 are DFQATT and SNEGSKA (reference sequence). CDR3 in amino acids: CSARGFGTGAYEQYF. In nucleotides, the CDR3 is TGCAGTGCTAGAGGTTTTGGGACAGGAGCCTACGAGCAGTACTTC.

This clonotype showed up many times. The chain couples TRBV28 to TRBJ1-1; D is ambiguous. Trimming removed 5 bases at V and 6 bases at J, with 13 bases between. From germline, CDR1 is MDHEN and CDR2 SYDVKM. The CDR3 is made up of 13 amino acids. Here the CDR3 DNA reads TGTGCCAGCAGTCTAACGGCCCTCGCTGAAGCTTTCTTT. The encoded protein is CASSLTALAEAFF.

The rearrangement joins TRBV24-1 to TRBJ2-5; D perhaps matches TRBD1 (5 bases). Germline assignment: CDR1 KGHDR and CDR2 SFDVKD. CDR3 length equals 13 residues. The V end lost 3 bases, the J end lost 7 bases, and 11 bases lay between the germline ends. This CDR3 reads CATSDGHGTTQYF. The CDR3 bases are TGTGCCACCAGTGATGGACACGGAACGACCCAGTACTTC.

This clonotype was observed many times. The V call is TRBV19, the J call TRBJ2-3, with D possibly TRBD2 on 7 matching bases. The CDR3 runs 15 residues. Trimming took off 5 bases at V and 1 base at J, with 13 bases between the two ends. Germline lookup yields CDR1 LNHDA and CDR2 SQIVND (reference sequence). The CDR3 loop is CASSGGGPRTDTQYF. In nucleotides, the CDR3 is TGTGCCAGTAGTGGGGGGGGCCCACGCACAGATACGCAGTATTTT.

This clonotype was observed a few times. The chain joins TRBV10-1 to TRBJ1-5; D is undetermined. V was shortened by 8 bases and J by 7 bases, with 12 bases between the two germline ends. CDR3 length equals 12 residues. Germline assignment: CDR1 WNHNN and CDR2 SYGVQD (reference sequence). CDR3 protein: CASSAILQPQHF. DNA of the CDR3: TGCGCCAGCTCGGCCATACTGCAGCCCCAGCATTTT.

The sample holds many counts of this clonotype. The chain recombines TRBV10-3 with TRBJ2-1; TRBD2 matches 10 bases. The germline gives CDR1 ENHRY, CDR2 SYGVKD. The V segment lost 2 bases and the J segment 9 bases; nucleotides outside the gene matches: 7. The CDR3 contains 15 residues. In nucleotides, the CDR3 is TGTGCCATCAGTGAGATTAGCGGGGGGCGCGGTGAGCAGTTCTTC. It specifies CAISEISGGRGEQFF.

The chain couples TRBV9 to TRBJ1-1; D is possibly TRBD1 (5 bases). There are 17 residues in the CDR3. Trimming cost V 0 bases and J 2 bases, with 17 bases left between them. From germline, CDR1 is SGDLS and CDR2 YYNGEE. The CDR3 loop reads CASSVGGDPLPNTEAFF. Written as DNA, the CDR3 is TGTGCCAGCAGCGTAGGAGGGGATCCCCTACCTAACACTGAAGCTTTCTTT.

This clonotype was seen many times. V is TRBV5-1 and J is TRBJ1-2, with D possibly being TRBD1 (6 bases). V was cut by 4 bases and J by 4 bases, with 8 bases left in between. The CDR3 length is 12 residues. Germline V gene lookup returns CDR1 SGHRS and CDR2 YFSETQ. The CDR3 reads CASSKDSYGYTF. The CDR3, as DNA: TGCGCCAGCAGCAAGGACAGCTATGGCTACACCTTC.

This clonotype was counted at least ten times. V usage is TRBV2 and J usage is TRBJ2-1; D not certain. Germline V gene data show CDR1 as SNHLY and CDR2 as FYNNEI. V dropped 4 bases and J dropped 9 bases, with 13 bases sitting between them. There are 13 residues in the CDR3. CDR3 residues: CASSVRPQVEQFF. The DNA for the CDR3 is TGTGCCAGCAGTGTTCGGCCGCAGGTTGAGCAGTTCTTC.